This TCR beta chain originates from a study of cytotoxic CD8 clonotypes in ibrutinib-treated CLL. Germline values: CDR1 MGHRA, CDR2 YSYEKL. The CDR3 is 16 amino acids. With 3 bases removed from V and 6 bases from J, the gap between germline ends came to 21 bases. Library input was about 2.2 micrograms of DNA from cryopreserved PBMCs. TCRdb keeps only in-frame clones here, not all; method: immunoSEQ multiplex PCR. The sample has more than 300,000 clones; 80% are singletons. This clone has more than one count but fewer than ten. This sequence was found in a human donor with chronic lymphocytic leukemia. The sequencing here drew on PBMCs, taken before ibrutinib treatment. The V gene is TRBV4-1, the J gene TRBJ2-7; D is unresolved. The CDR3 here is CASSQRWSGPIGEQYF. The CDR3 region has the DNA TGCGCCAGCAGCCAGCGGTGGTCAGGTCCGATTGGCGAGCAGTACTTC.